Listed below are T cell receptor beta chains from one sample, sequenced in a study of CD8+ T cells in alopecia areata. Method: immunoSEQ multiplex PCR; TCRdb's copy keeps in-frame clones and lacks some. The repertoire holds more than 200,000 clones, with roughly two thirds as singletons. The sample was CD4+ T cells sorted from blood, taken at week 0. Receptor source: a human donor with alopecia areata. The CDR3 runs from the conserved cysteine through the conserved F or W. Each record gives: CDR3 protein, CDR3 DNA, V gene, J gene, clone size, D gene. The D gene is left open where the match is weak. Some rows mark clone size as missing; the rest say once, few, many or name a class of expanded clone.

cdr3_aa: CASRKQGGHEQFF; cdr3_nt: TGTGCCAGCAGGAAACAGGGGGGCCATGAGCAGTTCTTC; v_call: TRBV27; j_call: TRBJ2-1; clone_size: few; d_call: TRBD1
cdr3_aa: CAWSAFHSYEQYF; cdr3_nt: TGTGCCTGGAGTGCTTTCCACAGTTACGAGCAGTACTTC; v_call: TRBV30; j_call: TRBJ2-7; clone_size: NA; d_call: NA
cdr3_aa: CAWSVSAVGTEAFF; cdr3_nt: TGTGCCTGGAGTGTCTCCGCAGTGGGGACTGAAGCTTTCTTT; v_call: TRBV30; j_call: TRBJ1-1; clone_size: NA; d_call: NA
cdr3_aa: CASSLGSSGANVLTF; cdr3_nt: TGCGCCAGCAGCTTAGGGTCCTCTGGGGCCAACGTCCTGACTTTC; v_call: TRBV5-1; j_call: TRBJ2-6; clone_size: once; d_call: NA
cdr3_aa: CASSVVGQGTDTQYF; cdr3_nt: TGTGCCAGCAGCGTAGTGGGACAGGGGACAGATACGCAGTATTTT; v_call: TRBV9; j_call: TRBJ2-3; clone_size: NA; d_call: TRBD1
cdr3_aa: CASSSLSPGDIQYF; cdr3_nt: TGTGCCAGCAGCTCTTTGTCCCCTGGAGACATTCAGTACTTC; v_call: TRBV14; j_call: TRBJ2-4; clone_size: NA; d_call: NA
cdr3_aa: CASSIAGGSTDTQYF; cdr3_nt: TGTGCCAGTAGTATCGCCGGGGGTAGCACAGATACGCAGTATTTT; v_call: TRBV19; j_call: TRBJ2-3; clone_size: few; d_call: NA
cdr3_aa: CASSLGGQEKNIQYF; cdr3_nt: TGTGCCAGCAGCTTAGGCGGACAGGAGAAAAACATTCAGTACTTC; v_call: TRBV7-8; j_call: TRBJ2-4; clone_size: many; d_call: TRBD1
cdr3_aa: CASSLVMGGTEAFF; cdr3_nt: TGTGCCAGCAGCTTAGTGATGGGCGGCACTGAAGCTTTCTTT; v_call: TRBV7-8; j_call: TRBJ1-1; clone_size: once; d_call: NA
cdr3_aa: CAWSVVWGITEAFF; cdr3_nt: TGTGCCTGGAGTGTAGTGTGGGGGATCACTGAAGCTTTCTTT; v_call: TRBV30; j_call: TRBJ1-1; clone_size: NA; d_call: NA
cdr3_aa: CASSELGKNSPLHF; cdr3_nt: TGTGCCAGCAGTGAACTGGGCAAGAATTCACCCCTCCACTTT; v_call: TRBV2; j_call: TRBJ1-6; clone_size: few; d_call: NA
cdr3_aa: CSVEGNGADTQYF; cdr3_nt: TGCAGCGTTGAAGGTAACGGCGCAGATACGCAGTATTTT; v_call: TRBV29-1; j_call: TRBJ2-3; clone_size: NA; d_call: NA
cdr3_aa: CASSLGRGLSQPQHF; cdr3_nt: TGTGCCAGCAGTTTGGGCAGGGGGCTTAGCCAGCCCCAGCATTTT; v_call: TRBV2; j_call: TRBJ1-5; clone_size: NA; d_call: TRBD1
cdr3_aa: CASSPMGGPSEQFF; cdr3_nt: TGTGCCAGCTCACCGATGGGGGGGCCGAGTGAGCAGTTCTTC; v_call: TRBV18; j_call: TRBJ2-1; clone_size: NA; d_call: NA
cdr3_aa: CASSNSQETQYF; cdr3_nt: TGTGCCAGCAGCAACAGCCAAGAGACCCAGTACTTC; v_call: TRBV5-4; j_call: TRBJ2-5; clone_size: NA; d_call: NA
cdr3_aa: CATSRGVQETQYF; cdr3_nt: TGTGCCACCAGCAGAGGGGTTCAAGAGACCCAGTACTTC; v_call: TRBV15; j_call: TRBJ2-5; clone_size: NA; d_call: NA
cdr3_aa: CSVQGQGLYEQYF; cdr3_nt: TGCAGCGTTCAGGGACAGGGGCTCTACGAGCAGTACTTC; v_call: TRBV29-1; j_call: TRBJ2-7; clone_size: NA; d_call: TRBD1
cdr3_aa: CASSLGLNIQYF; cdr3_nt: TGTGCCAGCAGCTTAGGGCTGAACATTCAGTACTTC; v_call: TRBV7-8; j_call: TRBJ2-4; clone_size: NA; d_call: NA
cdr3_aa: CASSPGLANTGELFF; cdr3_nt: TGTGCCAGCAGCCCTGGACTAGCCAACACCGGGGAGCTGTTTTTT; v_call: TRBV5-4; j_call: TRBJ2-2; clone_size: once; d_call: TRBD2
cdr3_aa: CASSLIQLNTEAFF; cdr3_nt: TGTGCCAGCAGCTTAATACAGCTGAACACTGAAGCTTTCTTT; v_call: TRBV7-3; j_call: TRBJ1-1; clone_size: NA; d_call: NA
cdr3_aa: CSVEVGYEQYF; cdr3_nt: TGCAGCGTTGAGGTAGGCTACGAGCAGTACTTC; v_call: TRBV29-1; j_call: TRBJ2-7; clone_size: NA; d_call: NA
cdr3_aa: CSVEDRHNYAHSYNEQFF; cdr3_nt: TGCAGCGTTGAGGACAGGCACAACTACGCCCACTCCTACAATGAGCAGTTCTTC; v_call: TRBV29-1; j_call: TRBJ2-1; clone_size: NA; d_call: TRBD1
cdr3_aa: CASSQSRYGGYTF; cdr3_nt: TGTGCCAGCAGCCAGAGTCGATATGGTGGCTACACCTTC; v_call: TRBV14; j_call: TRBJ1-2; clone_size: NA; d_call: NA
cdr3_aa: CASSAPGQVYEQYF; cdr3_nt: TGTGCCAGCAGCGCGCCGGGACAGGTCTACGAGCAGTACTTC; v_call: TRBV6-6; j_call: TRBJ2-7; clone_size: NA; d_call: TRBD1
cdr3_aa: CATSPRWAGNQPQHF; cdr3_nt: TGTGCCACCAGCCCCCGATGGGCTGGCAATCAGCCCCAGCATTTT; v_call: TRBV15; j_call: TRBJ1-5; clone_size: NA; d_call: NA
cdr3_aa: CSVPREGGNTEAFF; cdr3_nt: TGCAGCGTTCCCAGGGAGGGAGGGAACACTGAAGCTTTCTTT; v_call: TRBV29-1; j_call: TRBJ1-1; clone_size: NA; d_call: NA
cdr3_aa: CSVSSGTDTQYF; cdr3_nt: TGCAGCGTTTCGAGCGGCACAGATACGCAGTATTTT; v_call: TRBV29-1; j_call: TRBJ2-3; clone_size: NA; d_call: NA
cdr3_aa: CAWKGLREGEKLFF; cdr3_nt: TGTGCCTGGAAAGGGCTCCGAGAAGGTGAAAAACTGTTTTTT; v_call: TRBV30; j_call: TRBJ1-4; clone_size: NA; d_call: NA
cdr3_aa: CASSTIAGYTDTQYF; cdr3_nt: TGTGCCAGCTCCACTATAGCGGGGTACACAGATACGCAGTATTTT; v_call: TRBV18; j_call: TRBJ2-3; clone_size: NA; d_call: TRBD2
cdr3_aa: CSVEWAGEREEKLFF; cdr3_nt: TGCAGCGTTGAGTGGGCAGGCGAAAGGGAGGAAAAACTGTTTTTT; v_call: TRBV29-1; j_call: TRBJ1-4; clone_size: few; d_call: NA
cdr3_aa: CSMKGAKGKLFF; cdr3_nt: TGCAGCATGAAGGGGGCGAAAGGAAAACTGTTTTTT; v_call: TRBV29-1; j_call: TRBJ1-4; clone_size: NA; d_call: TRBD1
cdr3_aa: CASGRDSYNSPLHF; cdr3_nt: TGTGCCAGCGGACGGGACAGCTATAATTCACCCCTCCACTTT; v_call: TRBV27; j_call: TRBJ1-6; clone_size: NA; d_call: TRBD1
cdr3_aa: CAWRFPGGNQPQHF; cdr3_nt: TGTGCCTGGAGGTTCCCCGGGGGGAATCAGCCCCAGCATTTT; v_call: TRBV30; j_call: TRBJ1-5; clone_size: NA; d_call: NA
cdr3_aa: CASSQEGQPRTDTQYF; cdr3_nt: TGTGCCAGCAGCCAAGAAGGCCAGCCCCGCACAGATACGCAGTATTTT; v_call: TRBV4-2; j_call: TRBJ2-3; clone_size: once; d_call: NA
cdr3_aa: CAGRHLTFYGYTF; cdr3_nt: TGTGCCGGAAGACACTTAACCTTCTATGGCTACACCTTC; v_call: TRBV30; j_call: TRBJ1-2; clone_size: NA; d_call: NA
cdr3_aa: CASRIAGGRETQYF; cdr3_nt: TGTGCCAGCAGAATAGCGGGGGGTCGGGAGACCCAGTACTTC; v_call: TRBV6-5; j_call: TRBJ2-5; clone_size: NA; d_call: TRBD2
cdr3_aa: CASSLVGRTRDTQYF; cdr3_nt: TGTGCCAGCAGCTTAGTCGGACGGACCAGAGATACGCAGTATTTT; v_call: TRBV7-2; j_call: TRBJ2-3; clone_size: NA; d_call: NA
cdr3_aa: CASKRQGNYGYTF; cdr3_nt: TGTGCCAGCAAGAGGCAGGGCAACTATGGCTACACCTTC; v_call: TRBV27; j_call: TRBJ1-2; clone_size: once; d_call: NA
cdr3_aa: CSVTLRGAVTEAFF; cdr3_nt: TGCAGCGTCACCCTTAGGGGGGCTGTCACTGAAGCTTTCTTT; v_call: TRBV29-1; j_call: TRBJ1-1; clone_size: NA; d_call: NA
cdr3_aa: CASSPEGSHSPLHF; cdr3_nt: TGTGCCAGCAGTCCGGAAGGCTCTCATTCACCCCTCCACTTT; v_call: TRBV6-5; j_call: TRBJ1-6; clone_size: few; d_call: NA
cdr3_aa: CASTSGDRGAPYF; cdr3_nt: TGTGCCAGCACCTCGGGCGACAGGGGTGCTCCGTACTTC; v_call: TRBV13; j_call: TRBJ2-7; clone_size: NA; d_call: TRBD1
cdr3_aa: CASSEENRGISPLHF; cdr3_nt: TGTGCCAGCAGTGAGGAGAACAGGGGGATTTCACCCCTCCACTTT; v_call: TRBV25-1; j_call: TRBJ1-6; clone_size: NA; d_call: TRBD1